These 15 T cell receptor beta chains were all obtained from the same sample, sequenced in a study of T cell repertoires in cytomegalovirus infection. MiXCR was run by TCRdb on the reads, yielding one entry per CDR3 protein. Counted here are over 100,000 distinct CDR3 sequences, 9.5% to 13% occurring once; the ten biggest clones make up roughly 31%. For these TCRs, the target antigens are not known. Sequencing input: PBMCs, sequenced either directly or after in vitro stimulation (not recorded which). All receptors come from a human donor in good health (CMV status not recorded). Some clones in this sample may be carry-over from other donors' samples.

V is TRBV28 and J is TRBJ2-1; 15 positions match TRBD2. V was pared by 4 bases and J by 9 bases, with 4 bases of the junction left unmatched. The germline V gene has CDR1 MDHEN and CDR2 SYDVKM. CDR3 length equals 15 residues. The chain's CDR3 is CASSSGTSGRSEQFF. In DNA, the CDR3 is TGTGCCAGCAGTTCCGGGACTAGCGGGAGGAGTGAGCAGTTCTTC.

The sample holds many counts of this clonotype. The chain carries TRBV6-5 and TRBJ1-2; D is unresolved. The germline V gene has CDR1 MNHEY and CDR2 SVGAGI. V dropped 6 bases and J dropped 5 bases, with 16 bases sitting between them. CDR3 length: 14 amino acids. CDR3 loop: CASSRHKGLYGYTF. CDR3 nucleotide sequence: TGTGCCAGCAGCCGCCACAAAGGGTTATATGGCTACACCTTC.

This clonotype has at least ten counts. The rearrangement joins TRBV28 to TRBJ2-3; unclear D gene. Trimming pared 2 bases from V and 4 bases from J, leaving 10 bases between. CDR1 is MDHEN and CDR2 is SYDVKM in the germline V gene. The CDR3 sequence is 14 residues long. CDR3 DNA sequence: TGTGCCAGCAGTTTAGAAGCTAGTGCAGATACGCAGTATTTT. Protein: CASSLEASADTQYF. The full variable domain, rest sourced from reference TRBV28 and TRBJ2-3, is DVKVTQSSRYLVKRTGEKVFLECVQDMDHENMFWYRQDPGLGLRLIYFSYDVKMKEKGDIPEGYSVSREKKERFSLILESASTNQTSMYLCASSLEASADTQYFGPGTRLTVL.

The CDR3 sequence is CASSQDVGGIQYF. CDR3 nucleotide sequence: TGCGCCAGCAGCCAAGACGTGGGAGGCATTCAGTACTTC. J is TRBJ2-4 and V is TRBV4-3; D is possibly TRBD2 (6 bases). Trimming pared 0 bases from V and 9 bases from J, leaving 9 bases between. CDR3 length: 13 residues. Germline V gene data show CDR1 as LGHNA and CDR2 as YSLEER.

This clonotype was seen ten or more times. V gene TRBV7-6 combines with J gene TRBJ1-2, with D uncertain. In germline, CDR1 is SGHVS, CDR2 FNYEAQ. V lost 4 bases to trimming and J lost 4 bases, with 16 bases between them. This CDR3 contains 15 residues. The CDR3 coding sequence is TGTGCCAGCAGCTCCTCCGGACGGGCCTCCTATGGCTACACCTTC. Protein: CASSSSGRASYGYTF.

This clonotype was seen a few times. The gene calls are TRBV7-2 and TRBJ1-5, with unresolved D. V lost 3 bases, J lost 10 bases, and 16 bases lay in between. The germline CDR1 and CDR2 sequences are SGHTA and FQGNSA. This CDR3 has 14 amino acids. The CDR3 loop is CASSFLPASYPQHF. As DNA, the CDR3 is TGTGCCAGCAGCTTCCTGCCAGCTTCCTACCCCCAGCATTTT.

This clonotype was found many times. The chain has TRBV7-2 and TRBJ2-1; 10 positions match TRBD2. Germline V gene data show CDR1 as SGHTA and CDR2 as FQGNSA. The length of the CDR3 is 19 residues. The J segment lost 1 base and the V segment lost 1 base, leaving 10 bases of the junction unmatched. The CDR3 is CASSLGSGRAGGSYNEQFF. The CDR3 DNA reads as TGTGCCAGCAGCTTAGGCAGCGGGAGGGCCGGTGGATCCTACAATGAGCAGTTCTTC.

Notes on this clonotype: The junction and the germline gene differ at one end; a read error may be behind it. This rearrangement joins TRBV2 to TRBJ2-7; TRBD1 might be the D (6 bases). CDR3 length equals 14 residues. Germline V CDR1 and CDR2: SNHLY, FYNNEI. The DNA of the CDR3 is TGTGCCAGCAGTGAAGACAGGGTAGGCTACGAGCGGTACTTC. Protein product: CASSEDRVGYERYF.

This clonotype was seen only a few times. The chain links TRBV12-3 or TRBV12-4 to TRBJ1-6; D gene unclear. The CDR3 is made up of 13 amino acids. With 5 bases removed from V and 7 bases from J, the gap between germline ends came to 9 bases. CDR3 sequence: CASSDLTNSPLHF. DNA for the CDR3: TGTGCCAGCAGTGATTTGACAAATTCACCCCTCCACTTT.

At least ten counts were recorded for this clonotype. This chain uses TRBV7-2 with TRBJ2-2; TRBD2 agrees at 9 bases. The V segment lost 1 base and the J segment 1 base; nucleotides outside the gene matches: 1. Germline loops: CDR1 SGHTA, CDR2 FQGNSA. The length of the CDR3 is 16 residues. CDR3 nucleotides: TGTGCCAGCAGCTTAGTACTAGCGGGGAACACCGGGGAGCTGTTTTTT. This translates into CASSLVLAGNTGELFF.

The chain employs TRBV27 and TRBJ1-1; D not certain. CDR3 length: 13 amino acids. The germline gives CDR1 MNHEY, CDR2 SMNVEV (reference sequence). Trimming left V 0 bases short and J 3 bases short, with 5 bases between. CDR3 region: CASSLSGYTEAFF. The DNA of the CDR3 is TGTGCCAGCAGTTTATCGGGGTACACTGAAGCTTTCTTT.

This clonotype was observed many times. The rearrangement links TRBV2 to TRBJ2-1; unclear D gene. The germline CDR1 and CDR2 sequences are SNHLY and FYNNEI. The CDR3 is made up of 12 amino acids. Trimming took 4 bases from V and 6 from J, leaving 7 bases between them. In DNA, the CDR3 is TGTGCCAGCAGTGGGGCTAGCAATGAGCAGTTCTTC. Protein: CASSGASNEQFF.

This clonotype was recorded many times. V gene TRBV7-6 combines with J gene TRBJ2-7, with D perhaps TRBD2 (5 bases). The CDR3 has 15 amino acids. V lost 6 bases, J lost 1 base, and 16 bases lay in between. Germline V lookup: CDR1 SGHVS, CDR2 FNYEAQ. The CDR3 loop reads CASSQDLLGSYEQYF. For the CDR3, the DNA is TGTGCCAGCAGTCAAGATTTACTAGGTTCCTACGAGCAGTACTTC.

This clonotype was seen ten or more times. The chain combines TRBV7-6 with TRBJ1-4; D is perhaps TRBD1 (6 bases). Trimming stripped 5 bases from V and 5 bases from J, with 12 bases between. Looked up from germline, CDR1 is SGHVS and CDR2 is FNYEAQ. CDR3 length: 14 residues. CDR3 nucleotide sequence: TGTGCCAGCAGCCAAGGGCAGGGGAATGAAAAACTGTTTTTT. This codes for CASSQGQGNEKLFF.

The genes are TRBV5-1 and TRBJ2-3; a weak D match, TRBD1 (5 bases). V lost 0 bases, J lost 6 bases, and 14 bases lay in between. This CDR3 contains 15 residues. The germline gives CDR1 SGHRS, CDR2 YFSETQ. CDR3 sequence: CASSLVGADMDTQYF. The DNA for the CDR3 is TGCGCCAGCAGCTTGGTAGGGGCCGATATGGATACGCAGTATTTT.